What follows are 30 T cell receptor beta chains derived from one specimen sequenced in a study of molecular identifiers for immune sequencing clone quantification. TCRdb re-derived calls from the PCR reads in MiXCR, one entry per CDR3 protein. The table lists 97,000 or so distinct CDR3 sequences, roughly a quarter of them singletons. Sequenced material: naive CD8+ T cells from blood, with Jurkat cell RNA spiked in. As for subset: FACS-sorted CD8+CD4-CCR7+CD45RA+ naive T cells. The receptor source for this set is a human donor in good health. Some libraries in this study had Jurkat cell RNA spiked in.

The table lists this clonotype with a few counts. The rearrangement joins TRBV20-1 to TRBJ2-2; D gene uncertain. This CDR3 has 14 residues. The germline gives CDR1 DFQATT, CDR2 SNEGSKA (reference sequence). Trimming took off 6 bases at V and 0 bases at J, with 11 bases between the two ends. In DNA, the CDR3 is TGCAGTGCCAAGGACGCCGCGAACACCGGGGAGCTGTTTTTT. Protein sequence: CSAKDAANTGELFF.

This clonotype was counted at least ten times. This chain uses TRBV13 with TRBJ1-1; TRBD1 aligns across 7 bases. The CDR3 consists of 13 residues. Germline V gene data show CDR1 as PRHDT and CDR2 as FYEKMQ (reference sequence). V was clipped by 5 bases and J by 4 bases; unmatched bases: 4. CDR3 sequence: CASSDRVRTEAFF. DNA for the CDR3: TGTGCCAGCAGCGACAGGGTTCGCACTGAAGCTTTCTTT.

At least ten counts were recorded for this clonotype. V is TRBV7-8 and J is TRBJ1-5; TRBD1 is a possible D gene (6 bases). The CDR3 sequence is 15 residues long. Germline-derived CDR1 and CDR2 are SGHVS and FQNEAQ. V was shortened by 1 base and J by 0 bases, with 7 bases between the two germline ends. As DNA, the CDR3 is TGTGCCAGCAGCTTAGGGACAGCTAGCAATCAGCCCCAGCATTTT. Its translation: CASSLGTASNQPQHF. Supplemented by reference TRBV7-8 and TRBJ1-5, the full variable domain reads GAGVSQSPRYKVAKRGQDVALRCDPISGHVSLFWYQQALGQGPEFLTYFQNEAQLDKSGLPSDRFFAERPEGSVSTLKIQRTQQEDSAVYLCASSLGTASNQPQHFGDGTRLSIL.

Note on this clonotype: A read error may explain this, as a much larger clone is one base away. The CDR3 reads CGVAGGINYGYTF. DNA for the CDR3: TGCGGCGTGGCGGGGGGGATAAACTATGGCTACACCTTC. This chain uses TRBV29-1 with TRBJ1-2; possible D gene TRBD1, 5 bases. Germline V gives CDR1 SQVTM, CDR2 ANQGSEA. This CDR3 has 13 residues.

This clonotype was seen at least ten times. V is TRBV7-8 and J is TRBJ2-5; TRBD1 aligns across 7 bases. CDR3 length: 14 residues. The germline V gene has CDR1 SGHVS and CDR2 FQNEAQ. Trimming took 1 base from V and 2 from J; bases not matched to a gene: 1. The CDR3: CASSLGGQQETQYF. CDR3 in DNA: TGTGCCAGCAGCTTAGGGGGACAGCAAGAGACCCAGTACTTC.

This clonotype was counted many times. The CDR3 loop reads CANKGYLNTGELFF. The CDR3 DNA is TGTGCCAACAAGGGGTACTTGAACACCGGGGAGCTGTTTTTT. This chain uses TRBV7-9 with TRBJ2-2, with D perhaps TRBD1 (5 bases). CDR3 length: 14 amino acids. Germline lookup yields CDR1 SEHNR and CDR2 FQNEAQ (reference sequence). With 10 bases removed from V and 1 base from J, the gap between germline ends came to 13 bases.

V gene TRBV9 combines with J gene TRBJ2-3, with 7 positions matching TRBD1. V shed 0 bases, J shed 4 bases, and the junction held 2 bases outside the gene matches. There are 14 residues in the CDR3. Germline V gene lookup returns CDR1 SGDLS and CDR2 YYNGEE. Here the CDR3 reads CASSVDRGPDTQYF. CDR3 in DNA: TGTGCCAGCAGCGTAGACAGGGGACCAGATACGCAGTATTTT.

Concerning this clonotype itself: A junction boundary mismatches the germline segment, possibly from a read error. CDR3 sequence: CASSISAGSSYYEQFF. The CDR3 DNA reads as TGTGCCAGTAGTATTTCGGCAGGGAGCTCCTACTATGAGCAGTTCTTC. The genes are TRBV19 and TRBJ2-1, with D perhaps given as TRBD1 or TRBD2 (5 bases each). This CDR3 is built from 16 residues. CDR1 is LNHDA, CDR2 SQIVND, per germline (reference sequence).

About this clonotype: Being one base from a much bigger clone, this may be a read error. V gene TRBV7-9 combines with J gene TRBJ2-7; D might be TRBD1 (5 bases). Per the germline V gene, CDR1 is SEHNR and CDR2 is FQNEAQ (reference sequence). The CDR3 is made up of 13 amino acids. CDR3 residues: CASSSQGLNEQSF. CDR3 coding DNA: TGTGCCAGCAGCTCTCAGGGTCTGAACGAGCAGTCCTTC.

On this clonotype: This may be a read error: a much more frequent sequence differs by one nucleotide. This chain links TRBV5-6 with TRBJ1-2, with a weak D call TRBD1 (5 bases). Germline assignment: CDR1 SGHDT and CDR2 YYEEEE. The CDR3 totals 16 residues. The CDR3 sequence: CAGSLVKFGAVYGYTF. CDR3 sequence (DNA): TGTGCCGGCAGCTTGGTTAAATTCGGGGCCGTCTATGGCTACACCTTC.

The genes are TRBV6-2 or TRBV6-3 and TRBJ2-1, with a possible D match to TRBD2 (6 bases). The CDR3 is 13 amino acids. In germline, CDR1 is MNHEY, CDR2 SVGEGT. V lost 6 bases and J 8 bases, leaving 14 bases between the germline ends. The CDR3 DNA follows: TGTGCCAGCAGCCCCTACGGGAGCTATGAGCAGTTCTTC. Amino acid sequence: CASSPYGSYEQFF.

CDR3 nucleotide sequence: TGTGCCCGCGGGGGGGCGGGGGTCCCAGATACGCAGTATTTT. Protein: CARGGAGVPDTQYF. The rearrangement links TRBV9 to TRBJ2-3, with 9 bases matching TRBD2. CDR3 length equals 14 residues. The junction had 10 bases not matched to a gene; V was cut back by 10 bases and J by 4 bases. Germline-derived CDR1 and CDR2 are SGDLS and YYNGEE.

This clonotype was seen repeatedly, ten times or more. The CDR3 DNA follows: TGCGCCAGCAGTGAAGCGGGGGGGCCTCCAGATACGCAGTATTTT. Translating gives CASSEAGGPPDTQYF. This chain connects TRBV10-2 to TRBJ2-3; the match to TRBD2 covers 10 bases. Germline assignment: CDR1 WSHSY and CDR2 SAAADI. The CDR3 is made up of 15 amino acids. With 3 bases clipped from V and 4 bases from J, the junction kept 4 bases outside the gene matches.

This clonotype was observed a few times. V is TRBV27 and J is TRBJ1-4; D is perhaps TRBD1 (5 bases). The V gene's germline CDR1 is MNHEY and CDR2 SMNVEV (reference sequence). V was clipped by 3 bases and J by 7 bases, with 15 bases between them. The CDR3 consists of 15 residues. The CDR3 protein is CASSFVAQGSEKLFF. In DNA, the CDR3 is TGTGCCAGCAGTTTTGTCGCCCAGGGTAGTGAAAAACTGTTTTTT.

This clonotype was detected many times. The chain carries TRBV12-3 or TRBV12-4 and TRBJ2-1; 11 positions agree with TRBD2. J was trimmed by 4 bases and V by 8 bases; bases with no gene match: 4. The length of the CDR3 is 14 residues. CDR3: CASSTSGVYNEQFF. The CDR3 coding sequence is TGTGCCAGCTCGACTAGCGGGGTTTACAATGAGCAGTTCTTC.

Concerning this clonotype itself: Being one base from a much bigger clone, this may be a read error. V usage is TRBV20-1 and J usage is TRBJ1-5; perhaps TRBD1 as D (6 bases). V lost 1 base to trimming and J lost 3 bases, with 13 bases between them. Germline CDR1 is DFQATT and CDR2 is SNEGSKA (reference sequence). CDR3 length: 15 amino acids. The CDR3 DNA sequence: TGCAGTGCTAGAGCAGGGGAGGGGATCAATCAGCCCCAGCATTTT. Protein: CSARAGEGINQPQHF.

This clonotype was observed many times. The chain employs TRBV4-1 and TRBJ2-7, with 10 bases lining up with TRBD1. The J segment lost 9 bases and the V segment lost 5 bases, leaving 10 bases of the junction unmatched. Germline lookup yields CDR1 MGHRA and CDR2 YSYEKL. This CDR3 spans 14 amino acids. CDR3: CASSTTGGNSPQYF. The CDR3 DNA sequence: TGCGCCAGCAGCACGACAGGGGGCAATTCCCCGCAGTACTTC.

The table lists this clonotype with many counts. The chain carries TRBV20-1 and TRBJ2-3; 7 bases align to TRBD1. Germline V gene lookup returns CDR1 DFQATT and CDR2 SNEGSKA (reference sequence). The CDR3 runs 14 residues. V was pared by 5 bases and J by 3 bases, with 8 bases of the junction left unmatched. CDR3 coding DNA: TGCAGTGCTCACGACAGGGAAAGTACAGATACGCAGTATTTT. Amino acids: CSAHDRESTDTQYF.

The rearrangement uses TRBV27 and TRBJ2-7; 11 nucleotides agree with TRBD2. This CDR3 has 14 amino acids. Germline CDR1 MNHEY, CDR2 SMNVEV (reference sequence). J lost 4 bases, V lost 7 bases, and 6 bases had no gene match. In DNA, the CDR3 is TGTGCCAGCACCCGACTAGCGGGATGGTACGAGCAGTACTTC. Translated: CASTRLAGWYEQYF.

This clonotype appeared a single time. A single base separates this from a much larger clone, so it may be a read error. V gene TRBV20-1 combines with J gene TRBJ1-6; no clear D gene. CDR1 DFQATT and CDR2 SNEGSKA come from the germline V gene (reference sequence). CDR3 size: 18 residues. CDR3 nucleotide sequence: TGCGGTGCTAGAGATCACGGCAGGACGAGCTCCTATAATTCACCCCTCCACTTT. This sequence encodes CGARDHGRTSSYNSPLHF.

This clonotype occurred many times. The chain links TRBV5-6 to TRBJ1-1, with D possibly matching TRBD1 (5 bases). V lost 0 bases and J 1 base, leaving 10 bases between the germline ends. The CDR3 is 15 amino acids. Per germline, CDR1 SGHDT and CDR2 YYEEEE. This CDR3 reads CASSLVRGRNTEAFF. CDR3 sequence (DNA): TGTGCCAGCAGCTTGGTTAGGGGACGGAACACTGAAGCTTTCTTT.

As to this clonotype: A single base separates this from a much larger clone, so it may be a read error. The V call is TRBV19, the J call TRBJ2-7, with unresolved D. Trimming took off 3 bases at V and 4 bases at J, with 16 bases between the two ends. Germline CDR1 reads LNHDA; CDR2 reads SQIVND (reference sequence). The CDR3 is 15 amino acids. The CDR3 here is CASSIYFGPTYEQYF. The CDR3 DNA is TGTGCCAGTAGTATTTACTTCGGGCCTACTTACGAGCAGTACTTC. Full variable domain (remainder filled in from reference TRBV19 and TRBJ2-7): DGGITQSPKYLFRKEGQNVTLSCEQNLNHDAMYWYRQDPGQGLRLIYYSQIVNDFQKGDIAEGYSVSREKKESFPLTVTSAQKNPTAFYLCASSIYFGPTYEQYFGPGTRLTVT.

Only a few counts were recorded for this clonotype. The chain joins TRBV11-2 to TRBJ2-7; 8 nucleotides align to TRBD2. The CDR3 has 19 residues. Unmatched junction bases numbered 17, after V lost 1 base and J lost 3 bases. In germline, CDR1 is SGHAT, CDR2 FQNNGV. CDR3 nucleotide sequence: TGTGCCAGCAGCTTAGCGCCCGGAAAACTAGCGGAGAATCACTACGAGCAGTACTTC. Translation gives CASSLAPGKLAENHYEQYF.

A word on this clonotype: This clone may be a read error of a much larger clone one base away. This sequence joins TRBV20-1 and TRBJ2-7; TRBD1 matches at 11 bases. Germline CDR1 reads DFQATT; CDR2 reads SNEGSKA (reference sequence). The CDR3 sequence is 15 residues long. The CDR3 reads CSARDVDRGLYEQYF. For the CDR3, the DNA is TGCAGTGCTCGAGACGTGGACAGGGGGCTCTACGAGCAGTACTTC.

This clonotype was counted ten times or more. The chain employs TRBV11-1 and TRBJ2-1, with D unclear. V shed 4 bases and J shed 7 bases, with 14 bases lying between them. Germline CDR1 and CDR2: SGHAT and FQDESV (reference sequence). This CDR3 has 14 residues. Here the CDR3 reads CASSSSTRINEQFF. The CDR3 DNA sequence: TGTGCCAGCAGCTCGTCCACCAGAATTAATGAGCAGTTCTTC.

This clonotype was found many times. The chain uses TRBV7-2 and TRBJ2-7; tentatively, D is TRBD1 (6 bases). With 5 bases removed from V and 4 bases from J, the gap between germline ends came to 21 bases. The CDR3 contains 16 residues. The V gene's germline CDR1 is SGHTA and CDR2 FQGNSA. CDR3 DNA sequence: TGTGCCAGCAGCCCAACCCCCGGACAGCGAAGATACGAGCAGTACTTC. Its translation: CASSPTPGQRRYEQYF.

This clonotype appeared many times. The V gene is TRBV12-3 or TRBV12-4, the J gene TRBJ1-1; TRBD1 is a possible D gene (6 bases). CDR3 length: 14 amino acids. V was clipped by 3 bases and J by 0 bases, with 8 bases between them. CDR3 sequence (DNA): TGTGCCAGCAGTTTGCACAGGGTGAACACTGAAGCTTTCTTT. Its protein is CASSLHRVNTEAFF.

In this sample, this clonotype turned up many times. In nucleotides, the CDR3 is TGCAGCGTTGAAGATCGAGGGCGACCTACTAGCACAGATACGCAGTATTTT. Translating gives CSVEDRGRPTSTDTQYF. The V call is TRBV29-1, the J call TRBJ2-3, with D perhaps TRBD2 (5 bases). The germline V gene encodes CDR1 SQVTM and CDR2 ANQGSEA. V lost 0 bases, J lost 0 bases, and 16 bases lay in between. The CDR3 is made up of 17 amino acids.

Details on this clonotype: A much larger clonotype is one base distant, so this may be a read error. The chain recombines TRBV30 with TRBJ2-1; TRBD2 is a possible D gene (5 bases). Between the trimmed V and J ends, which lost 5 bases and 9 bases, there was a span of 17 bases. The V gene's germline CDR1 is GTSNPN and CDR2 SVGIG (reference sequence). This CDR3 contains 13 residues. The CDR3 spells CAWGVGLGSEQFF. DNA for the CDR3: TGTGCCTGGGGCGTTGGCCTGGGGAGTGAGCAGTTCTTC. Full variable domain (remainder filled in from reference TRBV30 and TRBJ2-1): SQTIHQWPATLVQPVGSPLSLECTVEGTSNPNLYWYRQAAGRGLQLLFYSVGIGQISSEVPQNLSASRPQDRQFILSSKKLLLSDSGFYLCAWGVGLGSEQFFGPGTRLTVL.

In its sample, this clonotype was seen many times. The V and J genes are TRBV27 and TRBJ1-1; no clear D. This CDR3 has 13 residues. V was cut by 2 bases and J by 0 bases, with 4 bases left in between. Germline V gene data show CDR1 as MNHEY and CDR2 as SMNVEV (reference sequence). CDR3 DNA: TGTGCCAGCAGTTTACTAATGAACACTGAAGCTTTCTTT. It codes for CASSLLMNTEAFF.